These 8 T cell receptor beta chains were sequenced from one sample in a study of blood T cell repertoires in COVID-19. Method: immunoSEQ multiplex PCR; TCRdb's copy keeps in-frame clones and lacks some. The table records roughly 250,000 clones, 75% to 90% of them present only once. The sample was PBMCs or T cells enriched from blood (not recorded which). Every receptor here comes from a woman in her twenties or thirties who had recovered from COVID-19.

V usage is TRBV4-1 and J usage is TRBJ2-7; a possible D gene is TRBD1 (6 bases). Trimming pared 4 bases from V and 4 bases from J, leaving 23 bases between. CDR1 and CDR2 (germline): MGHRA, YSYEKL. This CDR3 has 17 residues. CDR3 in DNA: TGCGCCAGCAGCCTTCTCCCCGGGACAAAAAAGGGATACGAGCAGTACTTC. Translated: CASSLLPGTKKGYEQYF.

The chain is built from TRBV2 and TRBJ1-1; unclear D gene. Between the trimmed V and J ends, which lost 5 bases and 4 bases, there was a span of 14 bases. Germline-derived CDR1 and CDR2 are SNHLY and FYNNEI. The CDR3 totals 14 residues. In DNA, the CDR3 is TGTGCCAGCAGTTTTCTCGAGGGTACCACTGAAGCTTTCTTT. It translates to CASSFLEGTTEAFF.

V is TRBV6-5 and J is TRBJ2-3; D remains ambiguous. The V gene lost 2 bases and the J gene lost 0 bases, with 9 bases spanning the gap. Germline CDR1 and CDR2: MNHEY and SVGAGI. The CDR3 covers 15 residues. CDR3 coding DNA: TGTGCCAGCAGTTACAGAGCGACTAGCACAGATACGCAGTATTTT. Protein: CASSYRATSTDTQYF.

Comment on this clone: Other DNA sequences in the same sample also yield this CDR3. The chain uses TRBV28 and TRBJ1-2; D might be TRBD1 (6 bases). Trimming shortened V by 6 bases and J by 5 bases, and 13 bases separated the two germline ends. The CDR3 sequence is 13 residues long. Germline V gene lookup returns CDR1 MDHEN and CDR2 SYDVKM. CDR3 in amino acids: CASSLAGAYGYTF. For the CDR3, the DNA is TGTGCCAGCAGCCTTGCGGGGGCGTATGGCTACACCTTC.

This chain links TRBV10-3 with TRBJ2-7; 7 nucleotides line up with TRBD1. The length of the CDR3 is 13 residues. In germline, CDR1 is ENHRY, CDR2 SYGVKD. After removal of 6 bases from V and 4 bases from J, the junction contained 6 bases not matched to a gene. CDR3: CAIRADREYEQYF. In nucleotides, the CDR3 is TGTGCCATCAGGGCTGACAGGGAATACGAGCAGTACTTC.

CDR3 sequence (DNA): TGTGCCAGCAGTTTTGTCCCAGGCGCCTCAAACTATGGCTACACCTTC. Its protein is CASSFVPGASNYGYTF. The chain recombines TRBV27 with TRBJ1-2; D not resolved. V was clipped by 3 bases and J by 2 bases, with 16 bases between them. The germline gives CDR1 MNHEY, CDR2 SMNVEV (reference sequence). This CDR3 has 16 residues.

This chain connects TRBV6-5 to TRBJ1-5, with D possibly matching TRBD1 (5 bases). CDR3 length: 13 amino acids. The germline V gene has CDR1 MNHEY and CDR2 SVGAGI. Trimming took 6 bases from V and 1 from J, leaving 7 bases between them. The CDR3 protein is CASRKGSNQPQHF. In DNA, the CDR3 is TGTGCCAGCAGAAAGGGGAGCAATCAGCCCCAGCATTTT.

The count of this clone is one. The genes are TRBV30 and TRBJ2-7, with 11 bases that match TRBD2. The CDR3 consists of 13 residues. The V and J ends lost 0 bases and 5 bases, in that order; junction bases with no gene match: 0. In germline, CDR1 is GTSNPN, CDR2 SVGIG (reference sequence). The CDR3 protein is CAWSVLAGDEQYF. CDR3 nucleotides: TGTGCCTGGAGTGTACTAGCGGGAGACGAGCAGTACTTC.